Listed here are 17 T cell receptor beta chains from one sample, sequenced in a study of blood T cell repertoires in COVID-19. Sequencing was performed with immunoSEQ multiplex PCR; in TCRdb, only in-frame clones are kept and a portion is missing. The repertoire has 250,000 to 300,000 clones, approximately 90% of them found once; the top ten carry about 3.6%. The sequenced sample consisted of peripheral blood. The receptor source for this set is a man between 18 and 29 years old with active or convalescent COVID-19.

V is TRBV30 and J is TRBJ2-7; TRBD2 might be the D (6 bases). This CDR3 is 13 amino acids long. Germline assignment: CDR1 GTSNPN and CDR2 SVGIG (reference sequence). V lost 8 bases and J lost 7, with 21 bases in between. The CDR3 sequence is CALTLNMGGEQYF. CDR3 coding DNA: TGTGCCCTCACGCTGAACATGGGGGGAGAGCAGTACTTC. The whole variable domain, filled in from reference TRBV30 and TRBJ2-7, reads SQTIHQWPATLVQPVGSPLSLECTVEGTSNPNLYWYRQAAGRGLQLLFYSVGIGQISSEVPQNLSASRPQDRQFILSSKKLLLSDSGFYLCALTLNMGGEQYFGPGTRLTVT.

The chain uses TRBV2 and TRBJ2-2, with D unclear. Germline values: CDR1 SNHLY, CDR2 FYNNEI. The CDR3 is 11 residues long. V was pared by 6 bases and J by 5 bases, with 4 bases between. This CDR3 is CASRRTGELFF. The CDR3 DNA follows: TGTGCCAGCAGGAGAACCGGGGAGCTGTTTTTT.

This rearrangement joins TRBV9 to TRBJ2-1; no clear D. V gave up 5 bases and J gave up 1 base, with 13 bases separating them. The CDR3 contains 15 residues. Looked up from germline, CDR1 is SGDLS and CDR2 is YYNGEE. The CDR3 here is CASSRGPSSYNEQFF. CDR3 nucleotides: TGTGCCAGCAGTAGAGGTCCGAGTTCCTACAATGAGCAGTTCTTC.

The table lists this clone with a count of one. This sample includes further DNA sequences coding for the same CDR3. The J gene is TRBJ2-2, the V gene TRBV6-5, with D tentatively TRBD1 (6 bases). Germline loops: CDR1 MNHEY, CDR2 SVGAGI. The CDR3 contains 14 residues. Trimming removed 3 bases from V and 4 bases from J, with 9 bases in between. CDR3 loop: CASSYSRGTGELFF. The CDR3 nucleotides read TGTGCCAGCAGTTATTCCAGGGGCACCGGGGAGCTGTTTTTT.

On this clone: Here the CDR3 omits its conserved ending phenylalanine or tryptophan, so a read error is the likely source. Because the CDR3's place on the DNA is in doubt, the DNA is left out and the CDR3 is given as listed by TCRdb. The CDR3: CASSPRTGGINL. The chain recombines TRBV3-1 (or the pseudogene TRBV3-2) with TRBJ1-1; the table's D call, TRBD1, has no DNA check behind it. The germline CDR1 and CDR2 sequences are LGHDT and YNNKEL (reference sequence). The CDR3 has 12 residues if both end residues are counted.

This clone was counted a single time. The J gene is TRBJ1-2, the V gene TRBV5-1; D not resolved. Trimming took off 5 bases at V and 0 bases at J, with 8 bases between the two ends. The V gene's germline CDR1 is SGHRS and CDR2 YFSETQ. The CDR3 sequence is 13 residues long. CDR3 residues: CASSLEANYGYTF. In nucleotides, the CDR3 is TGCGCCAGCAGTTTAGAAGCTAACTATGGCTACACCTTC.

The V call is TRBV18, the J call TRBJ2-7; D is perhaps TRBD1 (5 bases). The CDR3 sequence is 15 residues long. Per germline, CDR1 KGHSH and CDR2 LQKENI. V was trimmed by 3 bases and J by 3 bases, leaving 15 bases between them. This CDR3 reads CASSPTAGHLYEQYF. As DNA, the CDR3 is TGTGCCAGCTCACCTACCGCAGGACATCTCTACGAGCAGTACTTC.

In its sample, this clone was seen once. The rearrangement links TRBV28 to TRBJ1-1, with D hard to call. The CDR3 is 17 amino acids. Germline-derived CDR1 and CDR2 are MDHEN and SYDVKM. With 4 bases removed from V and 4 bases from J, the gap between germline ends came to 22 bases. DNA of the CDR3: TGTGCCAGCAGTTCCCCTGACGGGAAAGGGAGTGGCACTGAAGCTTTCTTT. This translates into CASSSPDGKGSGTEAFF.

V is TRBV7-9 and J is TRBJ1-2, with D perhaps matching TRBD1 (6 bases). The CDR3 runs 14 residues. V was trimmed by 2 bases and J by 8 bases, leaving 15 bases between them. CDR1 and CDR2 from the germline V gene are SEHNR and FQNEAQ (reference sequence). This chain's CDR3 is CASSLPTGREGYTF. The CDR3 nucleotides are TGTGCCAGCAGCTTACCAACAGGGCGGGAGGGCTACACCTTC.

CDR3 sequence: CASSTGQGVLQYF. In DNA, the CDR3 is TGTGCCAGCAGTACGGGACAGGGGGTTTTGCAGTACTTC. The rearrangement uses TRBV28 and TRBJ2-7; 11 bases map to TRBD1. The CDR3 length is 13 residues. V was pared by 5 bases and J by 9 bases, with 6 bases of the junction left unmatched. Germline-derived CDR1 and CDR2 are MDHEN and SYDVKM.

The chain couples TRBV5-1 to TRBJ2-5; perhaps TRBD2 as D (6 bases). This CDR3 has 15 residues. Looked up from germline, CDR1 is SGHRS and CDR2 is YFSETQ. V was trimmed by 2 bases and J by 5 bases, leaving 16 bases between them. CDR3 sequence: CASSFGGQLAETQYF. As DNA, the CDR3 is TGCGCCAGCAGCTTCGGGGGTCAACTTGCGGAGACCCAGTACTTC.

This chain connects TRBV5-4 to TRBJ2-1, with TRBD1 matching over 7 bases. This CDR3 spans 16 amino acids. From germline, CDR1 is SGHNT and CDR2 YYREEE (reference sequence). Losses at the gene ends were 1 base for V and 7 bases for J; bases not matched to a gene: 11. In nucleotides, the CDR3 is TGTGCCAGCAGCTTGTCAGGGGGATCAAATTGGAATGAGCAGTTCTTC. The encoded protein is CASSLSGGSNWNEQFF. Using reference TRBV5-4 and TRBJ2-1 for the parts outside the CDR3, the full variable domain is ETGVTQSPTHLIKTRGQQVTLRCSSQSGHNTVSWYQQALGQGPQFIFQYYREEENGRGNFPPRFSGLQFPNYSSELNVNALELDDSALYLCASSLSGGSNWNEQFFGPGTRLTVL.

The genes are TRBV27 and TRBJ1-5, with D unresolved. The germline CDR1 and CDR2 sequences are MNHEY and SMNVEV (reference sequence). This CDR3 has 12 amino acids. V gave up 6 bases and J gave up 0 bases, with 3 bases separating them. The CDR3, as DNA: TGTGCCAGCAGCTATAGCAATCAGCCCCAGCATTTT. Translation gives CASSYSNQPQHF.

The chain joins TRBV11-2 to TRBJ2-5; possible D gene TRBD1, 6 bases. The V gene lost 5 bases and the J gene lost 5 bases, with 15 bases spanning the gap. The CDR3 extends over 14 amino acids. Looked up from germline, CDR1 is SGHAT and CDR2 is FQNNGV. CDR3 amino acids: CASSPGQIRETQYF. CDR3 sequence (DNA): TGTGCCAGCAGCCCGGGACAAATCCGGGAGACCCAGTACTTC.

This clone occurred once. CDR3: CASSLRVGQPQHF. CDR3 DNA: TGTGCCAGCAGCCTCAGGGTCGGGCAGCCCCAGCATTTT. The chain joins TRBV5-6 to TRBJ1-5; D is possibly TRBD1 (5 bases). Trimming took 4 bases from V and 7 from J, leaving 12 bases between them. This CDR3 spans 13 amino acids. Germline assignment: CDR1 SGHDT and CDR2 YYEEEE.

This clone has just one count. CDR3 DNA: TGTGCCAGCAGCTTGGCCCTGACAGGGACCTATGAGCAGTTCTTC. Encoded protein: CASSLALTGTYEQFF. This chain uses TRBV5-5 with TRBJ2-1; 7 bases fit TRBD1. Unmatched junction bases numbered 8, after V lost 0 bases and J lost 8 bases. The V gene's germline CDR1 is SGHKS and CDR2 YYEKEE (reference sequence). CDR3 length: 15 residues.

The chain employs TRBV14 and TRBJ1-2, with TRBD1 identical over 10 bases. With 4 bases clipped from V and 8 bases from J, the junction kept 13 bases outside the gene matches. The CDR3 is made up of 16 amino acids. The germline CDR1 and CDR2 sequences are SGHDN and FVKESK. The CDR3 spells CASSPRGQGSLGGYTF. The CDR3 nucleotides read TGTGCCAGCAGCCCCCGGGGACAGGGGTCGCTGGGGGGCTACACCTTC. The entire variable domain, with the rest obtained from reference TRBV14 and TRBJ1-2, is as follows: EAGVTQFPSHSVIEKGQTVTLRCDPISGHDNLYWYRRVMGKEIKFLLHFVKESKQDESGMPNNRFLAERTGGTYSTLKVQPAELEDSGVYFCASSPRGQGSLGGYTFGSGTRLTVV.